These T cell receptor beta chains were read from a single sample in a study of T cell repertoires in cytomegalovirus infection. One entry per CDR3 protein results from TCRdb running MiXCR on the reads. The sample comprises about 37,000 distinct CDR3 sequences, 52% of which are singletons, and roughly 90% rests with the top ten. Their specific antigens are unknown. The material was CD8+ T cells from cultured PBMCs, obtained from culture after CMV antigen stimulation. These receptors were collected from a human donor in good health (CMV status not recorded). Some clones in this sample may be carry-over from other donors' samples. Both conserved end residues are part of each CDR3. The order of the fields is clone size, D gene, V gene, J gene, CDR3 protein, CDR3 DNA. The D gene is left open where the match is weak. Clone size is stated in some rows and not others, as once, few, many or a class when expanded.

NA	TRBD1	TRBV6-2/TRBV6-3	TRBJ1-4	CASRSREGAGEKLFF	TGTGCCAGCAGATCCCGGGAGGGGGCGGGTGAAAAACTGTTTTTT
NA	NA	TRBV11-2	TRBJ2-5	CASSFPVAGPQETQYF	TGTGCCAGCAGCTTCCCAGTGGCGGGGCCTCAAGAGACCCAGTACTTC
NA	TRBD2	TRBV7-8	TRBJ2-5	CASSFPRGGRQETQYF	TGTGCCAGCAGCTTCCCCCGGGGGGGCCGGCAAGAGACCCAGTACTTC
NA	TRBD1	TRBV6-2/TRBV6-3	TRBJ1-1	CASRNRGPNTEAFF	TGTGCCAGCAGAAACAGGGGTCCTAACACTGAAGCTTTCTTT
NA	NA	TRBV7-6	TRBJ2-5	CASERGAGQETQYF	TGTGCCAGCGAGAGGGGAGCAGGGCAAGAGACCCAGTACTTC
NA	NA	TRBV6-1	TRBJ1-5	CASSESGFGNQPQHF	TGTGCCAGCAGTGAAAGTGGGTTCGGCAATCAGCCCCAGCATTTT
NA	NA	TRBV3-1	TRBJ2-3	CASSQDFHRTDTQYF	TGTGCCAGCAGCCAAGATTTCCACCGCACAGATACGCAGTATTTT
NA	NA	TRBV7-9	TRBJ1-1	CASSLAVTSRRGDTAGKNTEAFF	TGTGCCAGCAGCTTAGCGGTCACTTCCCGGCGGGGGGACACGGCCGGGAAGAACACTGAAGCTTTCTTT
NA	NA	TRBV11-3	TRBJ2-2	CASSSGGLNGELFF	TGTGCCAGCAGCTCTGGAGGACTGAACGGGGAGCTGTTTTTT
NA	NA	TRBV6-6	TRBJ1-1	CASSYSIREDTEAFF	TGTGCCAGCAGTTACTCGATTCGGGAGGACACTGAAGCTTTCTTT
NA	NA	TRBV27	TRBJ2-1	CASSFRGNSYNEQFF	TGTGCCAGCAGTTTTCGAGGCAACAGTTACAATGAGCAGTTCTTC
NA	NA	TRBV27	TRBJ1-2	CASSLSTAEALRYGYTF	TGTGCCAGCAGTTTATCGACAGCAGAGGCCCTCAGATATGGCTACACCTTC
few	NA	TRBV7-9	TRBJ2-5	CASSYPVVVGQETQYF	TGTGCCAGCAGCTATCCCGTTGTAGTGGGCCAAGAGACCCAGTACTTC
NA	NA	TRBV7-2	TRBJ2-3	CASSRRDLSTDTQYF	TGTGCCAGCAGCCGCCGGGACCTTAGCACAGATACGCAGTATTTT
NA	TRBD1	TRBV7-7	TRBJ2-5	CASSSLSGGEETQYF	TGTGCCAGCAGCTCGTTATCAGGGGGCGAAGAGACCCAGTACTTC
NA	NA	TRBV11-2	TRBJ2-3	CASSYEQGPSTDAQYF	TGTGCCAGCAGCTACGAACAGGGCCCTAGCACAGATGCGCAGTATTTT
NA	NA	TRBV7-6	TRBJ2-1	CASSLRGGGYNEQFF	TGTGCCAGCAGCTTAAGAGGAGGGGGGTACAATGAGCAGTTCTTC
many	TRBD1	TRBV28	TRBJ2-7	CASRVDRDPYEQYF	TGTGCCAGCAGGGTAGACAGGGACCCCTACGAGCAGTACTTC
NA	NA	TRBV28	TRBJ1-1	CASSLFASTEAFF	TGTGCCAGCAGTTTGTTCGCTTCAACTGAAGCTTTCTTT
once	TRBD2	TRBV7-6	TRBJ2-5	CASSLGIAGPHQETQYF	TGTGCCAGCAGCTTGGGGATAGCGGGGCCCCACCAAGAGACCCAGTACTTC
NA	NA	TRBV20-1	TRBJ2-1	CSAPDSGANEQFF	TGCAGTGCTCCCGACTCGGGCGCCAATGAGCAGTTCTTC
NA	NA	TRBV7-9	TRBJ2-5	CASSPPSIRQETQYF	TGTGCCAGCAGCCCCCCGAGCATTCGACAAGAGACCCAGTACTTC
few	NA	TRBV27	TRBJ1-2	CASSPGQFNYGYTF	TGTGCCAGCAGTCCAGGACAGTTTAACTATGGCTACACCTTC
NA	NA	TRBV27	TRBJ2-2	CASSLATGELFF	TGTGCCAGCAGTTTGGCAACCGGGGAGCTGTTTTTT
NA	TRBD2	TRBV29-1	TRBJ2-1	CSVEDPGLAGDASEQFF	TGCAGCGTTGAAGATCCGGGACTAGCGGGAGACGCATCCGAGCAGTTCTTC
NA	TRBD2	TRBV11-2	TRBJ2-7	CASSLDHPGGARVEQYF	TGTGCCAGCAGCTTAGACCACCCCGGGGGGGCGCGAGTCGAGCAGTACTTC
NA	TRBD2	TRBV2	TRBJ2-3	CASRRLAGSADTQYF	TGTGCCAGCCGGAGACTAGCGGGGTCGGCAGATACGCAGTATTTT
NA	NA	TRBV7-2	TRBJ2-3	CASSLDFPQGPEDTQYF	TGTGCCAGCAGCTTAGATTTTCCTCAGGGTCCTGAGGATACGCAGTATTTT
NA	NA	TRBV7-2	TRBJ2-5	CASSLTRETQYF	TGTGCCAGCAGCTTAACTCGAGAGACCCAGTACTTC
few	NA	TRBV11-2	TRBJ2-5	CASSSPVEETQYF	TGTGCCAGCAGCTCCCCGGTGGAAGAGACCCAGTACTTC
few	NA	TRBV2	TRBJ2-3	CASTRDPDTQYF	TGTGCCAGCACTCGCGACCCAGATACGCAGTATTTT
NA	TRBD2	TRBV20-1	TRBJ2-5	CSAYNRGSGGVETQYF	TGCAGTGCTTATAACAGGGGGAGCGGGGGGGTTGAGACCCAGTACTTC
NA	NA	TRBV7-6	TRBJ2-1	CASTESSSYNEQFF	TGTGCCAGCACAGAGAGTAGCTCCTACAATGAGCAGTTCTTC
few	TRBD2	TRBV20-1	TRBJ2-1	CSARVREGKDNEQFF	TGCAGTGCTAGAGTACGGGAGGGGAAAGACAATGAGCAGTTCTTC
NA	NA	TRBV11-2	TRBJ1-4	CASSHTPVAANEKLFF	TGTGCCAGCAGCCACACACCGGTAGCGGCTAATGAAAAACTGTTTTTT
NA	TRBD1	TRBV19	TRBJ1-4	CASSGDRDEKLFF	TGTGCCAGTAGTGGCGACAGGGATGAAAAACTGTTTTTT